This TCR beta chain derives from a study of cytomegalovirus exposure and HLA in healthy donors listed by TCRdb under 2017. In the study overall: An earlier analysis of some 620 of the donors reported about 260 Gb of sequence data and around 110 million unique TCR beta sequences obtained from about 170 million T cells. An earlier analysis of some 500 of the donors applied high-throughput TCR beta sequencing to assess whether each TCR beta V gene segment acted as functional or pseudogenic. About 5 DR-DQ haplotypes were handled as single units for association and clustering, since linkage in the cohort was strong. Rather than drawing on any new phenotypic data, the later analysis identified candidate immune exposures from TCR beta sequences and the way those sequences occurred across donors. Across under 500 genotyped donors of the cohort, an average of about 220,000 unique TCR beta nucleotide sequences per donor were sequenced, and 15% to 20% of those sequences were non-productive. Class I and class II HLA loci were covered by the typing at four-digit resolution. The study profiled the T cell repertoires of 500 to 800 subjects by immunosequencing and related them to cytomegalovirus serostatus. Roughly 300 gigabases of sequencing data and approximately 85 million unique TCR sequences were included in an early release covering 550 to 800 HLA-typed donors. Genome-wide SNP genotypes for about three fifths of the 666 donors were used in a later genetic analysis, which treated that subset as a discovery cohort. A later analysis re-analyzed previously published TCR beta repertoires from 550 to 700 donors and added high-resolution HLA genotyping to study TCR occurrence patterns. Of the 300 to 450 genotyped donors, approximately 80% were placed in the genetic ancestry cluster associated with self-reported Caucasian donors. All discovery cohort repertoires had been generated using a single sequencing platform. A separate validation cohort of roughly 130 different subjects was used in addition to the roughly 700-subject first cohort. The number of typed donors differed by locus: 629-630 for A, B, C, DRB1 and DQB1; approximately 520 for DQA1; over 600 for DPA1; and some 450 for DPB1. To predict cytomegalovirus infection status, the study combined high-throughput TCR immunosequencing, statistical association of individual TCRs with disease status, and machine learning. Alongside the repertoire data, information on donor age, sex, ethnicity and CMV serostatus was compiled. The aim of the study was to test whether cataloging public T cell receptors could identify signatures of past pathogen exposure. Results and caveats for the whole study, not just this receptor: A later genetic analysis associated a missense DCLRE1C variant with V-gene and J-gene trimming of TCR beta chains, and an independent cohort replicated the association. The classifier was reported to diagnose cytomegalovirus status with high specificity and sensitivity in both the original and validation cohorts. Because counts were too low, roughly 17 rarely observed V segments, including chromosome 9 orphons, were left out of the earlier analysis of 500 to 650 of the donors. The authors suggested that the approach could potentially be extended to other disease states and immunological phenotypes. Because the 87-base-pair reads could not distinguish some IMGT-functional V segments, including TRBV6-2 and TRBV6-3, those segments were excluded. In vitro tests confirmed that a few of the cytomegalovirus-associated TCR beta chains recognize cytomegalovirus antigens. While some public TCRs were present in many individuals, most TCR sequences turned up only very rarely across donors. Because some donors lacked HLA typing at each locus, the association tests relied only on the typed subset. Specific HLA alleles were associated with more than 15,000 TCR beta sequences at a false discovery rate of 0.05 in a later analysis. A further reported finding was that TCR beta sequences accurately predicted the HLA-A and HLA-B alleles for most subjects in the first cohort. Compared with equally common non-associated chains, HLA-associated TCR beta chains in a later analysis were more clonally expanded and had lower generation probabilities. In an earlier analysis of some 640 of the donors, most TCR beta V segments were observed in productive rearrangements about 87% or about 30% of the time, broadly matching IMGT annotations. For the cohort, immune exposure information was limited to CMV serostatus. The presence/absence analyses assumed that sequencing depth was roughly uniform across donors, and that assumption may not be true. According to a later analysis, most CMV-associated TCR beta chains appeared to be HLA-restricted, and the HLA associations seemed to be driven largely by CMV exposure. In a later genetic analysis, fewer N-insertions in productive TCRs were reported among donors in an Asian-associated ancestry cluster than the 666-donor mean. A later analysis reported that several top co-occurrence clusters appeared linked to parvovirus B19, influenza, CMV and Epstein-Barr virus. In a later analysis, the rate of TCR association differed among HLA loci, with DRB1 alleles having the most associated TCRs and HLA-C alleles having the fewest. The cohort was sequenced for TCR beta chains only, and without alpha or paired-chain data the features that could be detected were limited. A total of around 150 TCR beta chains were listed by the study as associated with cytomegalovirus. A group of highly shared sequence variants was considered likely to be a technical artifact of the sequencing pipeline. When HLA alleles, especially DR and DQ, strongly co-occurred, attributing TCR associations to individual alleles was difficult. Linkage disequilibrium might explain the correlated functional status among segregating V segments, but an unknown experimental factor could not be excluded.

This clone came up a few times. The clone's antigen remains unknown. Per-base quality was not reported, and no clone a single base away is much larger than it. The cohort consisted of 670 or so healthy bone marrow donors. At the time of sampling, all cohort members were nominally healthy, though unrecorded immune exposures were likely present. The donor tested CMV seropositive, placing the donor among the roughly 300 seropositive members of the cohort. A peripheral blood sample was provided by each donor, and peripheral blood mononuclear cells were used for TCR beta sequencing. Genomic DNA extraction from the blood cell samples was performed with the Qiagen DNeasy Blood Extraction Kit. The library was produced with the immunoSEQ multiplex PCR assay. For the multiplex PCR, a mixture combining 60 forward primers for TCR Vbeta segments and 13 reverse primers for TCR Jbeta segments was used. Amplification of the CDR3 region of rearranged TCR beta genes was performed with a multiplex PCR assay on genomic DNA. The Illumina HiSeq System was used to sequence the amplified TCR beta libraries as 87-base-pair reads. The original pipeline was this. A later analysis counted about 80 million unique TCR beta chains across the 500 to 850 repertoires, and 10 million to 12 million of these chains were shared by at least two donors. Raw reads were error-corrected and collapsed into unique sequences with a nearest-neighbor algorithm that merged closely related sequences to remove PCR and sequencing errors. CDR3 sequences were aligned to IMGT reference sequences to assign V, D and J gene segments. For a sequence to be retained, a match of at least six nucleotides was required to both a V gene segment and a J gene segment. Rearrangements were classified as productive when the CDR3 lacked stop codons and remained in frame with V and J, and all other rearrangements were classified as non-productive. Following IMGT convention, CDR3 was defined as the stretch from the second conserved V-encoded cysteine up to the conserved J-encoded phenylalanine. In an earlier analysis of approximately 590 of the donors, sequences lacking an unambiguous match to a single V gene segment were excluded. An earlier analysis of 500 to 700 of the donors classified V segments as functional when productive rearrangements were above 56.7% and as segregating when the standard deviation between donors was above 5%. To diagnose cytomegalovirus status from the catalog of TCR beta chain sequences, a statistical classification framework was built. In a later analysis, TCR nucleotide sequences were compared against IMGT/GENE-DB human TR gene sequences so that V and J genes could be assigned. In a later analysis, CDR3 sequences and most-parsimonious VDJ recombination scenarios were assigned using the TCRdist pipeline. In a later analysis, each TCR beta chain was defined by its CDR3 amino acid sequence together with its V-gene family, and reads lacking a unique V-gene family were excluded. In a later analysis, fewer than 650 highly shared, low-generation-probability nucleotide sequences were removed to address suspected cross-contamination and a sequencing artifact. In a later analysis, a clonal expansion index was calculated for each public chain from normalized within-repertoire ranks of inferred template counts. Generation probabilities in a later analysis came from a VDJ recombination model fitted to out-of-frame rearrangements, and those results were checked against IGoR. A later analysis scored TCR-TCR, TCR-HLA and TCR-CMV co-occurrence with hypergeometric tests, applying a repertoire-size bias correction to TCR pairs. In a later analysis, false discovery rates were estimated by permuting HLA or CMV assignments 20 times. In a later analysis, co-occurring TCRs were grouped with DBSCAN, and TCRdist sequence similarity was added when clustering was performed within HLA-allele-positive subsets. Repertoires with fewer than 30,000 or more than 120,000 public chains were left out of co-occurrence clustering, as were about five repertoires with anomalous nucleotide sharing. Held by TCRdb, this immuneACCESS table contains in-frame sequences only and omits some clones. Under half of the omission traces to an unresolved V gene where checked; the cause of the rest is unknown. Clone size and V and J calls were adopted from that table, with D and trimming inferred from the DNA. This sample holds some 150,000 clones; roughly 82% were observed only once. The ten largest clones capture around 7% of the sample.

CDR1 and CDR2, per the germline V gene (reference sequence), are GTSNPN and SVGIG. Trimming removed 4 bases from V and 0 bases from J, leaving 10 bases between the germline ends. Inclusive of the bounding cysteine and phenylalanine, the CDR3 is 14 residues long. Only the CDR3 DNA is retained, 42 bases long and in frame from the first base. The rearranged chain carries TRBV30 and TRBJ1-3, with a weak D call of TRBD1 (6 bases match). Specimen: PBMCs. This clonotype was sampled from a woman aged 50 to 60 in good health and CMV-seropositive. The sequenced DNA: TGTGCCTGGAATGACAGGCACTCTGGAAACACCATATATTTT. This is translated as CAWNDRHSGNTIYF.